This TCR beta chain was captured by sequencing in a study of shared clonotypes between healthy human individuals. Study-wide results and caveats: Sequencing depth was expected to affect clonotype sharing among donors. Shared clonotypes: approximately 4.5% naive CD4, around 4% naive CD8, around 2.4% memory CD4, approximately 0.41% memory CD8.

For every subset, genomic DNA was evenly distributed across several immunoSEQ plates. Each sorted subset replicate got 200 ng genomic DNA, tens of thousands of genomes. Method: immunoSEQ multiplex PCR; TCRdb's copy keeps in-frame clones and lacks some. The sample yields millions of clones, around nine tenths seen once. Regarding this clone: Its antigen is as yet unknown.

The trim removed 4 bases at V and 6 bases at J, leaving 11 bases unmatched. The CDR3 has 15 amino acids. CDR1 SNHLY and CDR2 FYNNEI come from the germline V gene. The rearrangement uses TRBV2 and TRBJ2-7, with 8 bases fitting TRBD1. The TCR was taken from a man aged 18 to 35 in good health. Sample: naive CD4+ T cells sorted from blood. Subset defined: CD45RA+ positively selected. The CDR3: CASSVSDRGGSEQYF. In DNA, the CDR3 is TGTGCCAGCAGTGTTTCCGACAGGGGTGGAAGCGAGCAGTACTTC.